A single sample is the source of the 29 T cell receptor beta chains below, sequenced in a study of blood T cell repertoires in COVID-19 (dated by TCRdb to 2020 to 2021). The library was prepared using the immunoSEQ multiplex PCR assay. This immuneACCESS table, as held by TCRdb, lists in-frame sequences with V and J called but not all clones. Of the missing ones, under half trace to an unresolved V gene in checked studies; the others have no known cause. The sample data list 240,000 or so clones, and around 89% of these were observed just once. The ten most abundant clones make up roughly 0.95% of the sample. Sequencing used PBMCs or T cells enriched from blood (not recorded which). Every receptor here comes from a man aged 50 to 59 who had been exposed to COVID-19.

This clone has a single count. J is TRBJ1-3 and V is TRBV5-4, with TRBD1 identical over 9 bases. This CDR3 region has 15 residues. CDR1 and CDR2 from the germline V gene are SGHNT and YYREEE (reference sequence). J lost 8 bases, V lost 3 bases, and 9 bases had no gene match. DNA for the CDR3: TGTGCCAGCAGCTACCGGACAGGGGCTGGGGACACCATATATTTT. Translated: CASSYRTGAGDTIYF.

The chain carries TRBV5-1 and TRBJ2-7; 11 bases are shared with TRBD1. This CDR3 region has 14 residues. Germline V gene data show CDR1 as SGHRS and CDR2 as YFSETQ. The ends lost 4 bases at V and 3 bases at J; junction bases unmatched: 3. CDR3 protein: CASSRDRGDYEQYF. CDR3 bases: TGCGCCAGCAGCCGGGACAGGGGGGACTACGAGCAGTACTTC.

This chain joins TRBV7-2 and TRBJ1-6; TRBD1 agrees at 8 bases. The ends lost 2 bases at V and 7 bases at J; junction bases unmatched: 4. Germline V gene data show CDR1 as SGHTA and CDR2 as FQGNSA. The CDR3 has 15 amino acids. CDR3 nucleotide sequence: TGTGCCAGCAGCTTATTCCAGGGGGCGAATTCACCCCTCCACTTT. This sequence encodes CASSLFQGANSPLHF.

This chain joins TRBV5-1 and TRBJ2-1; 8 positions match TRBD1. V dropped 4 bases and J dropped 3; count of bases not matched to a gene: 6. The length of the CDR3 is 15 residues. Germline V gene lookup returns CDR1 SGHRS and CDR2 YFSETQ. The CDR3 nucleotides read TGCGCCAGCAGCGTCGGACAGGGCTTCTACAATGAGCAGTTCTTC. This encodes CASSVGQGFYNEQFF.

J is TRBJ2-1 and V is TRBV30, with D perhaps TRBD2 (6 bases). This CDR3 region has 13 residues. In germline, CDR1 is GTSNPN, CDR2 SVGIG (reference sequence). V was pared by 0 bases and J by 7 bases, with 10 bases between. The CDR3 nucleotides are TGTGCCTGGAGTGTACGCGGGGAAAATGAGCAGTTCTTC. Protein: CAWSVRGENEQFF.

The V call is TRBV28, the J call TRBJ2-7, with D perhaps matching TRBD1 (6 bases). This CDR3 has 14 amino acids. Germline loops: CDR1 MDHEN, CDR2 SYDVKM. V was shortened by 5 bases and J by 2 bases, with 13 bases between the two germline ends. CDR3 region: CASSQWGPTYEQYF. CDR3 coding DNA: TGTGCCAGCAGTCAATGGGGGCCCACCTACGAGCAGTACTTC.

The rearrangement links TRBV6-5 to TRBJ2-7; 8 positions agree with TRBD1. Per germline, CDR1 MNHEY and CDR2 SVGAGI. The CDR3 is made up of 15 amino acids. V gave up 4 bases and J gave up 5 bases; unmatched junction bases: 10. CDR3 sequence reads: CASSLPGQGRDEQYF. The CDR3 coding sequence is TGTGCCAGCAGTTTGCCTGGACAGGGTAGAGACGAGCAGTACTTC.

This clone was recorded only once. The CDR3 DNA reads as TGTGCCAGCAGTTACTCGCTCCGGGACTCTGGCTACACCTTC. Its translation: CASSYSLRDSGYTF. This chain uses TRBV6-2 or TRBV6-3 with TRBJ1-2; D might be TRBD1 (5 bases). Trimming shortened V by 0 bases and J by 7 bases, and 12 bases separated the two germline ends. This CDR3 is 14 amino acids long. Germline CDR1 and CDR2: MNHEY and SVGEGT.

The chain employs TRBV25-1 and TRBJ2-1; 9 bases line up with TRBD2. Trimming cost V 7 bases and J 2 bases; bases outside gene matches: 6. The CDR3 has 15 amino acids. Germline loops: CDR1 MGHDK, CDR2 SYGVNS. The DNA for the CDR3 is TGTGCCAGCACCCTTAGCGGGAGTCCCTACAATGAGCAGTTCTTC. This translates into CASTLSGSPYNEQFF.

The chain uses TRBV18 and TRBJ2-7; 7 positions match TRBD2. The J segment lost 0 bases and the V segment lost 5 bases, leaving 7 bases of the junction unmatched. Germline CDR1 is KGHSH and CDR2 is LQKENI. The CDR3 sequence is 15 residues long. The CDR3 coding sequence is TGTGCCAGCTCATCATCCGGGACTAACTCCTACGAGCAGTACGTC. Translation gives CASSSSGTNSYEQYV.

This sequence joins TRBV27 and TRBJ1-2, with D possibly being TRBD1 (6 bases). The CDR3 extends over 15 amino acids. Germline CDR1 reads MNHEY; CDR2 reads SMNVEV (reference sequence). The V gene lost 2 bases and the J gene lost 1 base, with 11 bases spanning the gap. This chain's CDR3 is CASSLSQGFNYGYTF. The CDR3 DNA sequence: TGTGCCAGCAGTTTAAGTCAGGGGTTTAACTATGGCTACACCTTC.

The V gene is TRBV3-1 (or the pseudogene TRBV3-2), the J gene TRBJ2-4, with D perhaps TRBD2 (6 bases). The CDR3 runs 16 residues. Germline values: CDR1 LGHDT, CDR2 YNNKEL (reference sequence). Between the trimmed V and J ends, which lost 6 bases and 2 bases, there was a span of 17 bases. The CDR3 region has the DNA TGTGCCAGCAGTCGGGACTTTAGTAGTCCCAAAAACATTCAGTACTTC. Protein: CASSRDFSSPKNIQYF.

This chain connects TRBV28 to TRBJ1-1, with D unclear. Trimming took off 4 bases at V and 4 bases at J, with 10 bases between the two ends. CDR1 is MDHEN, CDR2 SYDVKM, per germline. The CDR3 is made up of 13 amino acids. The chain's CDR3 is CASSSRLATEAFF. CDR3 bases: TGTGCCAGCAGTTCCCGTTTGGCCACTGAAGCTTTCTTT. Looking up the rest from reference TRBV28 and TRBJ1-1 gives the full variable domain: DVKVTQSSRYLVKRTGEKVFLECVQDMDHENMFWYRQDPGLGLRLIYFSYDVKMKEKGDIPEGYSVSREKKERFSLILESASTNQTSMYLCASSSRLATEAFFGQGTRLTVV.

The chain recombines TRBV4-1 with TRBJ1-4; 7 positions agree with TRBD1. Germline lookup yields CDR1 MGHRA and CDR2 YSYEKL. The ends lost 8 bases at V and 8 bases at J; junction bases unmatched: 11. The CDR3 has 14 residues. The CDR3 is CASGDSFRVEKLFF. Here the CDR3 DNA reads TGCGCCAGCGGGGACAGCTTTAGGGTGGAAAAACTGTTTTTT.

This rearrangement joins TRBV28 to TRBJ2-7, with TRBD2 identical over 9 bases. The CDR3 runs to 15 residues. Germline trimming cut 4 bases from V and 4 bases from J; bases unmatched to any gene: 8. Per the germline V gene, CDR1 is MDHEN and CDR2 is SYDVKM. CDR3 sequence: CASSSPFSGRYEQYV. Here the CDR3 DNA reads TGTGCCAGCAGTTCCCCCTTCAGCGGGAGGTACGAGCAGTACGTC.

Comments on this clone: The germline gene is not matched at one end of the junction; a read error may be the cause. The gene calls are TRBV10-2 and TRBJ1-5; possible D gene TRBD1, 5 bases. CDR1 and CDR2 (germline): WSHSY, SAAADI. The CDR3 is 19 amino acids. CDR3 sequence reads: CASSEFGIAGGWSNQPQHF. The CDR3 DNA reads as TGCGCCAGCAGCGAGTTTGGTATCGCGGGGGGTTGGAGCAATCAGCCCCAGCATTTT.

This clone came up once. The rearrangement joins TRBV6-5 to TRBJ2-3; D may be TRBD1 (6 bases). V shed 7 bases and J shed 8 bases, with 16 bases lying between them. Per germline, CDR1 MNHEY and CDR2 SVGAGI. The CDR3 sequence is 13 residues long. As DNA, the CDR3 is TGTGCCAGCATAGGGGGACAAGAGGCTACGCAGTATTTT. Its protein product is CASIGGQEATQYF.

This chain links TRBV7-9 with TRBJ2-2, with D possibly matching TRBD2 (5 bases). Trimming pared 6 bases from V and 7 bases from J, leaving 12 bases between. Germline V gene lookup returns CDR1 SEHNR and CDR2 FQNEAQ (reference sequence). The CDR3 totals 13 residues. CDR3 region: CASRPQEVGELFF. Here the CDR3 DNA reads TGTGCCAGCAGGCCGCAGGAGGTCGGGGAGCTGTTTTTT.

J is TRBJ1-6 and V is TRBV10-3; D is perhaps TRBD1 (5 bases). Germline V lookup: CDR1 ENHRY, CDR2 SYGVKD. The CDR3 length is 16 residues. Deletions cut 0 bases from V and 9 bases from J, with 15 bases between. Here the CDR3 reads CAISESMGGLGSPLHF. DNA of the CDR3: TGTGCCATCAGTGAGTCGATGGGGGGTCTAGGTTCACCCCTCCACTTT.

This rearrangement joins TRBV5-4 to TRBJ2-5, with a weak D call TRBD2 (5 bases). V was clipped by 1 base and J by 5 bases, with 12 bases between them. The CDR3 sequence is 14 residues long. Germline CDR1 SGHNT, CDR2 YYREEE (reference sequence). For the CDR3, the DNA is TGTGCCAGCAGCTTGAATTCACGGGGTGAGACCCAGTACTTC. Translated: CASSLNSRGETQYF.

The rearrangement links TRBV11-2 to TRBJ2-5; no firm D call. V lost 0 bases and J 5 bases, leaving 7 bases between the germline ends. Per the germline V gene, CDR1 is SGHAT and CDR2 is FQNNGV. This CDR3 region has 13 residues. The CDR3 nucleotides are TGTGCCAGCAGCTTAGAGCGCGCGGAGACCCAGTACTTC. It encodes CASSLERAETQYF. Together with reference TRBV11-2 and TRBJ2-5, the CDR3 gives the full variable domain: EAGVAQSPRYKIIEKRQSVAFWCNPISGHATLYWYQQILGQGPKLLIQFQNNGVVDDSQLPKDRFSAERLKGVDSTLKIQPAKLEDSAVYLCASSLERAETQYFGPGTRLLVL.

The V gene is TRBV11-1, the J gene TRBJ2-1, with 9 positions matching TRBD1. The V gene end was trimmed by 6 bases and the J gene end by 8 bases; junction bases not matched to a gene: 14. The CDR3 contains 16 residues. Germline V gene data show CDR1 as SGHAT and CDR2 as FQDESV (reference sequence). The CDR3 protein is CASRPPTGTGIYEQFF. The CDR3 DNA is TGTGCCAGCAGGCCTCCGACCGGGACAGGGATCTATGAGCAGTTCTTC. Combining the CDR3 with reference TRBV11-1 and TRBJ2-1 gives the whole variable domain EAEVAQSPRYKITEKSQAVAFWCDPISGHATLYWYRQILGQGPELLVQFQDESVVDDSQLPKDRFSAERLKGVDSTLKIQPAELGDSAMYLCASRPPTGTGIYEQFFGPGTRLTVL.

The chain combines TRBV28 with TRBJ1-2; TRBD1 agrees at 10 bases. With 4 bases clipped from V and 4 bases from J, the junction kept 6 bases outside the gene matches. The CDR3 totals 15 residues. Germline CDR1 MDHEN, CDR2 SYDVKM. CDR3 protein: CASSSEGQGLYGYTF. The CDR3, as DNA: TGTGCCAGCAGTTCCGAGGGACAGGGGCTCTATGGCTACACCTTC.

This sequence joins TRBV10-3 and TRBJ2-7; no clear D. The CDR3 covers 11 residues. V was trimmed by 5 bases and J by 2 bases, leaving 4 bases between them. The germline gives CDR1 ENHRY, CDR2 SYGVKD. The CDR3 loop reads CAISQTYEQYF. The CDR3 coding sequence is TGTGCCATCAGTCAGACCTACGAGCAGTACTTC.

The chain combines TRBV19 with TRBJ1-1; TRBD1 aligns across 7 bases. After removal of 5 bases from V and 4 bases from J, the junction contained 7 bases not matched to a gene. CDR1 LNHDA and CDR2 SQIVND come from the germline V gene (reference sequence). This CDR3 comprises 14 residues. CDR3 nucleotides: TGTGCCAGTAGTTTCGGACAGGCATTCACTGAAGCTTTCTTT. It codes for CASSFGQAFTEAFF.

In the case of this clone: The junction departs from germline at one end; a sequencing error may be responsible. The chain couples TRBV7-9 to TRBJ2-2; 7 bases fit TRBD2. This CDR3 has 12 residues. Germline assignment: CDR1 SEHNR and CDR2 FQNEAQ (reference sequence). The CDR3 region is CASSFFAREVFF. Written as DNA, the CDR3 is TGTGCCAGCAGCTTTTTTGCCCGGGAGGTGTTTTTT.

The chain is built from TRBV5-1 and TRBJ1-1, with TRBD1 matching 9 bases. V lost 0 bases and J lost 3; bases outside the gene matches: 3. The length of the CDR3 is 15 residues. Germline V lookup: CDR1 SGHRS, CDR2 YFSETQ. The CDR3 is CASSLDWTGDTEAFF. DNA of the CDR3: TGCGCCAGCAGCTTGGACTGGACAGGGGACACTGAAGCTTTCTTT.

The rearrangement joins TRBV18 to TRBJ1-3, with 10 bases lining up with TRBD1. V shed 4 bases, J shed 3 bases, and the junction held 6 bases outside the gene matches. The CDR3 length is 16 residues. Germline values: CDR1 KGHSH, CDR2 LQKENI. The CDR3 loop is CASSLTTGGLGNTIYF. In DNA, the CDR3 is TGTGCCAGCTCACTTACGACAGGGGGCCTTGGAAACACCATATATTTT.

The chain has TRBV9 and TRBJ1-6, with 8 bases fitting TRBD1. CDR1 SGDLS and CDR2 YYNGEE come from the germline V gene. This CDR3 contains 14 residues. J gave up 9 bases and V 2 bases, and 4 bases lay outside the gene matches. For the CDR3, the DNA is TGTGCCAGCAGCGTGGACAGGGTAGCTTCACCCCTCCACTTT. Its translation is CASSVDRVASPLHF.